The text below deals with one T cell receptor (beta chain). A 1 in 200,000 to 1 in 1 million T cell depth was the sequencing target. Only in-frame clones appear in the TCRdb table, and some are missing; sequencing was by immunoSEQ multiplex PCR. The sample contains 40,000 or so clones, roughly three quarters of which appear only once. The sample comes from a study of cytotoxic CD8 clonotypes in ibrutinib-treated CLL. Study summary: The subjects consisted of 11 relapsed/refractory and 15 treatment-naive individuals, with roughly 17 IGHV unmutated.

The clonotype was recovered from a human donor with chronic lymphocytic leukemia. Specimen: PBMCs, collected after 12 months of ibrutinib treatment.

The CDR3 bases are TGTGCCAGCAGACCCGACAGCGCAGATACGCAGTATTTT. Amino acids: CASRPDSADTQYF. V and J are TRBV2 and TRBJ2-3, with D perhaps TRBD1 (5 bases). Per germline, CDR1 SNHLY and CDR2 FYNNEI. The ends were cut back, 6 bases at V and 4 bases at J, with 11 bases in the middle. The CDR3 loop spans 13 amino acids. Drawing the rest from reference TRBV2 and TRBJ2-3, the complete variable domain is EPEVTQTPSHQVTQMGQEVILRCVPISNHLYFYWYRQILGQKVEFLVSFYNNEISEKSEIFDDQFSVERPDGSNFTLKIRSTKLEDSAMYFCASRPDSADTQYFGPGTRLTVL.